This TCR beta chain was captured by sequencing in a study of OX40 agonist ivuxolimab in advanced cancers. As for the study in general: Partial response was recorded in three patients: one hepatocellular carcinoma and two cutaneous melanoma cases.

This table comes from immunoSEQ multiplex PCR, and its TCRdb copy is limited to in-frame clones, with some not included. The sample lists roughly 49,000 clones, 88% occurring once. Germline V gene data show CDR1 as MDHEN and CDR2 as SYDVKM. The CDR3 covers 13 residues. Trimming took off 5 bases at V and 3 bases at J, with 10 bases between the two ends. Study-wide results and caveats: Clonal expansion by week 6 occurred in CD4+ and CD8+ blood T cells (at 0.1 to 3.0 mg/kg). CD8+ T cells showed, on average, more clonal expansion than CD4+ cells.

With respect to this clone: Its antigen is unidentified.

Specimen: CD4+ or CD8+ T cells sorted from blood, collected in a trial of the OX40 agonist ivuxolimab. This clonotype originated in an adult with an advanced solid tumor such as melanoma, head and neck, liver or kidney cancer. The chain recombines TRBV28 with TRBJ1-1, with unresolved D. The CDR3 sequence is CASSPPPHTEAFF. CDR3 bases: TGTGCCAGCAGTCCCCCCCCTCACACTGAAGCTTTCTTT.